Following are 7 T cell receptor beta chains from one sample sequenced in a study of cytomegalovirus exposure and HLA in healthy donors. It was with 60 Vbeta and 13 Jbeta primers that the PCR ran. Sequencing used immunoSEQ multiplex PCR; TCRdb keeps in-frame clones, though not all of them. The top ten clones hold about 9.1% of a sample with 70,000 to 85,000 clones, approximately 69% of them seen once. Sequencing used PBMCs. These TCRs come from a middle-aged man in good health and CMV-seropositive.

This chain joins TRBV5-5 and TRBJ1-1, with unresolved D. Per germline, CDR1 SGHKS and CDR2 YYEKEE (reference sequence). This CDR3 is 14 amino acids long. Trimming left V 4 bases short and J 1 base short, with 11 bases between. For the CDR3, the DNA is TGTGCCAGCAGCCTTGGTGGAGCGAACACTGAAGCTTTCTTT. It is translated as CASSLGGANTEAFF.

This clone was picked up one time. J is TRBJ2-1 and V is TRBV29-1, with 8 bases lining up with TRBD2. Germline CDR1 SQVTM, CDR2 ANQGSEA. The V and J ends lost 3 bases and 4 bases, in that order; junction bases with no gene match: 8. The CDR3 has 15 residues. The CDR3 nucleotides read TGCAGCGTTGACCCCGGGACTAGGTGGTACAATGAGCAGTTCTTC. Its protein product is CSVDPGTRWYNEQFF.

This clone was counted a few times. The chain joins TRBV4-1 to TRBJ2-5; TRBD1 is a possible D gene (6 bases). The CDR3 sequence is 18 residues long. The germline CDR1 and CDR2 sequences are MGHRA and YSYEKL. Trimming removed 1 base from V and 2 bases from J, with 20 bases in between. This CDR3 is CASSQVLRGGTPQETQYF. The CDR3 nucleotides are TGCGCCAGCAGCCAAGTCTTGAGAGGGGGAACCCCACAAGAGACCCAGTACTTC.

V is TRBV6-1 and J is TRBJ2-4, with D perhaps matching TRBD1 (5 bases). CDR1 and CDR2 (germline): MNHNS, SASEGT. This CDR3 spans 15 amino acids. V lost 3 bases and J lost 7, with 16 bases in between. The CDR3 coding sequence is TGTGCCAGCAGTGAGAGACAGCTCGCTAGGAACATTCAGTACTTC. Amino acid sequence: CASSERQLARNIQYF.

The table lists this clone with many counts. This rearrangement joins TRBV6-6 to TRBJ2-7; maybe TRBD2 (5 bases). The germline V gene has CDR1 MNHNY and CDR2 SVGAGI (reference sequence). The CDR3 length is 14 residues. Trimming left V 5 bases short and J 4 bases short, with 15 bases between. CDR3 nucleotides: TGTGCCAGCAGTCCCAGCGGAGTAAAATACGAGCAGTACTTC. Amino acids: CASSPSGVKYEQYF.

J is TRBJ1-1 and V is TRBV7-8, with 9 bases lining up with TRBD1. Unmatched junction bases numbered 6, after V lost 5 bases and J lost 5 bases. The CDR3 is 14 amino acids. Germline CDR1 and CDR2: SGHVS and FQNEAQ. CDR3 region: CASSADRGITEAFF. Here the CDR3 DNA reads TGTGCCAGCAGCGCGGACAGGGGAATAACTGAAGCTTTCTTT. The whole variable domain, remainder taken from reference TRBV7-8 and TRBJ1-1, is GAGVSQSPRYKVAKRGQDVALRCDPISGHVSLFWYQQALGQGPEFLTYFQNEAQLDKSGLPSDRFFAERPEGSVSTLKIQRTQQEDSAVYLCASSADRGITEAFFGQGTRLTVV.

This sequence joins TRBV9 and TRBJ2-7; 9 bases are shared with TRBD1. In germline, CDR1 is SGDLS, CDR2 YYNGEE. The CDR3 sequence is 16 residues long. V lost 2 bases and J lost 4; bases outside the gene matches: 10. CDR3 sequence reads: CASSVTLGTGRYEQYF. Here the CDR3 DNA reads TGTGCCAGCAGCGTGACGTTGGGGACAGGGCGGTACGAGCAGTACTTC.